The table lists the clone carrying this T cell receptor beta chain with a few counts. Clones were sequenced by immunoSEQ multiplex PCR, and TCRdb holds only the in-frame ones, with some missing. The data show fewer than 50,000 clones, 60% to 80% seen once. Sample time point: baseline, week 1 (first vaccination visit). Described treatment: pre-vaccination baseline after standard-of-care therapy. These data originate in a study of a mutant IDH1 vaccine in newly diagnosed glioma. Germline-derived CDR1 and CDR2 are GTSNPN and SVGIG (reference sequence). Trimming cost V 0 bases and J 5 bases, with 7 bases left between them. The CDR3 covers 12 residues.

The chain links TRBV30 to TRBJ1-1, with D unresolved. The sequence was collected from a middle-aged man with glioma. Some clones in this sample may be carry-over from other donors' samples. The sample in question was PBMCs, obtained from a glioma patient treated with radiotherapy, temozolomide or both. The CDR3 DNA follows: TGTGCCTGGAGTGTACACGGGACTGAAGCTTTCTTT. Protein sequence: CAWSVHGTEAFF. Drawing the rest from reference TRBV30 and TRBJ1-1, the complete variable domain is SQTIHQWPATLVQPVGSPLSLECTVEGTSNPNLYWYRQAAGRGLQLLFYSVGIGQISSEVPQNLSASRPQDRQFILSSKKLLLSDSGFYLCAWSVHGTEAFFGQGTRLTVV.